This T cell receptor beta chain was recovered during a study of technical replicates of blood from a handful of donors. Germline V lookup: CDR1 MNHEY, CDR2 SVGAGI. Trimming left V 6 bases short and J 3 bases short, with 18 bases between. The CDR3 spans 15 residues. This table comes from immunoSEQ multiplex PCR, and its TCRdb copy is limited to in-frame clones, with some not included. The sample lists about 83,000 clones; roughly nine tenths were seen once. J is TRBJ2-7 and V is TRBV6-5; D is possibly TRBD2 (6 bases). This receptor was obtained from a human donor in good health. Sequencing was performed on T cells isolated from PBMCs. The CDR3 nucleotides read TGTGCCAGCAGGGCCAGGGTCTTGGGGGGCTACGAGCAGTACTTC. This translates into CASRARVLGGYEQYF.